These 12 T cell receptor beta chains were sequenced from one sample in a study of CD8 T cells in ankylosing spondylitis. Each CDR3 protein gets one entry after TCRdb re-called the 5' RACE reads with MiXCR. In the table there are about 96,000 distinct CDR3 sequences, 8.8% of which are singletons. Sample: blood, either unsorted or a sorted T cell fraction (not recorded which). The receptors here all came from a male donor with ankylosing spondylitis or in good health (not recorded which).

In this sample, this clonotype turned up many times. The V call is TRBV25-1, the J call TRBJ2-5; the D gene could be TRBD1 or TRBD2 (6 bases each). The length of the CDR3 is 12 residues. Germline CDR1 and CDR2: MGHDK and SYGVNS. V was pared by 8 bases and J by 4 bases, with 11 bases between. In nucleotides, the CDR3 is TGTGCCAGCCAAGGGGGGAGAGAGACCCAGTACTTC. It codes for CASQGGRETQYF.

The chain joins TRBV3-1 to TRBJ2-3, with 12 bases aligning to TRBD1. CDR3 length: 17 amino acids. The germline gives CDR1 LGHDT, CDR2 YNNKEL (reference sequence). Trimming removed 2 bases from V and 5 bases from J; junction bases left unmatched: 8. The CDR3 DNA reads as TGTGCCAGCAGCCAAAACCAAGGGACAGGGGGCCAAGATACGCAGTATTTT. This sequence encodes CASSQNQGTGGQDTQYF.

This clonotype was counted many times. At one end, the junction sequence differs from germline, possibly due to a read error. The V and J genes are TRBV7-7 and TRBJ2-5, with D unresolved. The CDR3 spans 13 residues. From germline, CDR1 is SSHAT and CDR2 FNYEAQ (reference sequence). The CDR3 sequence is CASSLDNQETQYF. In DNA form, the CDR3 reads TGTGCTAGCAGCTTAGACAATCAAGAGACCCAGTACTTC. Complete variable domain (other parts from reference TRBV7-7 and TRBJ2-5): GAGVSQSPRYKVTKRGQDVTLRCDPISSHATLYWYQQALGQGPEFLTYFNYEAQPDKSGLPSDRFSAERPEGSISTLTIQRTEQRDSAMYRCASSLDNQETQYFGPGTRLLVL.

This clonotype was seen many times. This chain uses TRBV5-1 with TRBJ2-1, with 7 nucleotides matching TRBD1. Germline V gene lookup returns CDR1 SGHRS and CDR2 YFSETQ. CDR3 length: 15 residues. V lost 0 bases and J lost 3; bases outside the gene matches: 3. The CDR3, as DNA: TGCGCCAGCAGCTTGGGGGGACAGAACTACAATGAGCAGTTCTTC. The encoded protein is CASSLGGQNYNEQFF.

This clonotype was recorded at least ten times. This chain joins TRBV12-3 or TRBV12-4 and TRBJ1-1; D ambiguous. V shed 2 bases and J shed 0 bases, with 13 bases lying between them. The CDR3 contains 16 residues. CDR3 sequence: CASSLSPRGMNTEAFF. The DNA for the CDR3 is TGTGCCAGCAGTTTATCCCCCAGAGGGATGAACACTGAAGCTTTCTTT.

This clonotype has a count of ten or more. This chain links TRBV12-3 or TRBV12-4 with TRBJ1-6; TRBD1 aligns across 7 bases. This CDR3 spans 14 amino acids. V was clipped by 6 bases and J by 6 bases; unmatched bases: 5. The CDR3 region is CASSLGQTNSPLHF. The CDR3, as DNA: TGTGCCAGCAGCCTGGGACAGACTAATTCACCCCTCCACTTT.

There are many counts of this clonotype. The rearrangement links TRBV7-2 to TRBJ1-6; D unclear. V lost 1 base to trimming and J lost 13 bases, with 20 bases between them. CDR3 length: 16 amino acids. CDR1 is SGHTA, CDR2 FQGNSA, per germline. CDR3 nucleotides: TGTGCCAGCAGCTTAGTTGGAGGCTATGGGATCTCGCCCCTCCACTTT. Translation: CASSLVGGYGISPLHF. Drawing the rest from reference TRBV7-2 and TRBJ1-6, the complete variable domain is GAGVSQSPSNKVTEKGKDVELRCDPISGHTALYWYRQSLGQGLEFLIYFQGNSAPDKSGLPSDRFSAERTGGSVSTLTIQRTQQEDSAVYLCASSLVGGYGISPLHFGNGTRLTVT.

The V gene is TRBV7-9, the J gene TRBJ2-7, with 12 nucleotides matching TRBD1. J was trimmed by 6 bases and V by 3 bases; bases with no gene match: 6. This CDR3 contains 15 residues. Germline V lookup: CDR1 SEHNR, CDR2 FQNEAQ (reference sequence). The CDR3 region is CASSLFGTGGAEQYF. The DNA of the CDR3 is TGTGCCAGCAGCTTGTTTGGGACAGGGGGCGCCGAGCAGTACTTC.

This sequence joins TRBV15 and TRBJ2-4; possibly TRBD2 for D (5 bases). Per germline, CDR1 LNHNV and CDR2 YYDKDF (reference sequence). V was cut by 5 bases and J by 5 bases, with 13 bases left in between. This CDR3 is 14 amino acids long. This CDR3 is CATSPAGPQNIQYF. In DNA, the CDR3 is TGTGCCACCAGCCCCGCGGGTCCTCAAAACATTCAGTACTTC.

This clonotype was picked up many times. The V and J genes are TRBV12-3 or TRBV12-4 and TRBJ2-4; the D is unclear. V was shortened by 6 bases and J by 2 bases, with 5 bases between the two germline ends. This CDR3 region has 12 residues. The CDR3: CASRGSKNIQYF. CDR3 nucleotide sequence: TGTGCCAGCAGGGGGTCCAAAAACATTCAGTACTTC.

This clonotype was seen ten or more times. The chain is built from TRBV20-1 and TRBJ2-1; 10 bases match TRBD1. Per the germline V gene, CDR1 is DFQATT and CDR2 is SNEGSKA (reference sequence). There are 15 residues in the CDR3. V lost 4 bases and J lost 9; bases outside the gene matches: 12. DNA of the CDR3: TGCAGTGCTATAATCCGGGACAGGGGTCTGGGTGAGCAGTTCTTC. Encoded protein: CSAIIRDRGLGEQFF.

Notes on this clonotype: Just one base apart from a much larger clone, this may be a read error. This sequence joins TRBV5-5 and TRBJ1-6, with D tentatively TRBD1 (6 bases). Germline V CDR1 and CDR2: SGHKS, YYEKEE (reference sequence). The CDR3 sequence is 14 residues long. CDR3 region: CASSWQQGDPPLRF. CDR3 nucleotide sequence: TGTGCCAGCAGCTGGCAACAGGGAGATCCCCCCCTCCGCTTT.